Listed here are 32 T cell receptor beta chains from one sample, sequenced in a study of T cells in localized non-small cell lung cancer. Here immunoSEQ multiplex PCR was the method, and the copy in TCRdb shows in-frame clones only, minus some. The repertoire consists of 30,000 to 35,000 clones, with about 90% occurring once and the leading ten covering less than 5%. This material consisted of peripheral blood, taken before any cancer treatment. The source of these receptors is a woman between 40 and 69 years old with stage I lung adenocarcinoma.

The gene calls are TRBV18 and TRBJ1-3, with TRBD1 matching over 7 bases. Germline-derived CDR1 and CDR2 are KGHSH and LQKENI. V was pared by 3 bases and J by 0 bases, with 8 bases of the junction left unmatched. The CDR3 has 17 amino acids. The chain's CDR3 is CASSPYRGRDSGNTIYF. The CDR3 DNA follows: TGTGCCAGCTCACCCTACAGGGGCCGGGACTCTGGAAACACCATATATTTT.

On this clone: Other DNA sequences within the sample encode an identical CDR3. The CDR3 sequence: CASSSQETQYF. The CDR3 region has the DNA TGCGCCAGCAGCTCTCAAGAGACCCAGTACTTC. The rearrangement uses TRBV5-1 and TRBJ2-5; D not certain. This CDR3 spans 11 amino acids. The V end was cut by 3 bases, the J end by 2 bases, with 2 bases between. Germline V gene sequence: CDR1 SGHRS, CDR2 YFSETQ.

The chain is built from TRBV2 and TRBJ1-6; D perhaps matches TRBD1 (6 bases). Germline CDR1 SNHLY, CDR2 FYNNEI. This CDR3 is built from 18 residues. Trimming cost V 8 bases and J 4 bases, with 24 bases left between them. This CDR3 is CASAAGLGGAVYNSPLHF. CDR3 DNA: TGTGCCAGCGCTGCGGGCTTGGGGGGGGCCGTTTATAATTCACCCCTCCACTTT.

The V and J genes are TRBV7-3 and TRBJ1-2; D might be TRBD1 (5 bases). CDR3 length equals 15 residues. Germline V CDR1 and CDR2: SGHTA, FQGTGA. V was cut by 0 bases and J by 8 bases, with 16 bases left in between. As DNA, the CDR3 is TGTGCCAGCAGCTTAACAAGCCGGGGCGGGGAGGGCTACACCTTC. Its translation: CASSLTSRGGEGYTF.

This clone showed up just once. V is TRBV7-2 and J is TRBJ2-5; TRBD2 matches 11 bases. With V trimmed by 4 bases and J by 4 bases, 8 bases remained unmatched. Per germline, CDR1 SGHTA and CDR2 FQGNSA. The CDR3 consists of 16 residues. The CDR3 sequence is CASSWAVLAGAETQYF. The CDR3 nucleotides read TGTGCCAGCAGCTGGGCGGTACTAGCGGGGGCAGAGACCCAGTACTTC. Based on the CDR3 plus reference TRBV7-2 and TRBJ2-5, the full variable domain is GAGVSQSPSNKVTEKGKDVELRCDPISGHTALYWYRQSLGQGLEFLIYFQGNSAPDKSGLPSDRFSAERTGGSVSTLTIQRTQQEDSAVYLCASSWAVLAGAETQYFGPGTRLLVL.

The chain combines TRBV7-2 with TRBJ1-3, with TRBD1 matching over 11 bases. Per germline, CDR1 SGHTA and CDR2 FQGNSA. CDR3 length: 18 amino acids. After removal of 1 base from V and 1 base from J, the junction contained 6 bases not matched to a gene. The CDR3 spells CASSLGWGQGGSGNTIYF. The CDR3 bases are TGTGCCAGCAGCTTAGGGTGGGGACAGGGGGGATCTGGAAACACCATATATTTT.

The chain recombines TRBV19 with TRBJ1-2; 7 bases are a match to TRBD1. Trimming cost V 1 base and J 3 bases; bases outside gene matches: 8. The CDR3 runs to 16 residues. Germline CDR1 reads LNHDA; CDR2 reads SQIVND (reference sequence). The CDR3 DNA reads as TGTGCCAGTAGTATAGGGGGAGGGGGCGCTGACTATGGCTACACCTTC. Residues: CASSIGGGGADYGYTF.

The V and J genes are TRBV19 and TRBJ1-5; D call uncertain. V dropped 1 base and J dropped 2 bases, with 6 bases sitting between them. Germline CDR1 and CDR2: LNHDA and SQIVND (reference sequence). This CDR3 is built from 14 residues. This CDR3 reads CASSIGLGNQPQHF. In nucleotides, the CDR3 is TGTGCCAGTAGTATAGGCCTAGGCAATCAGCCCCAGCATTTT.

This chain links TRBV5-8 with TRBJ2-2; D could derive from TRBD1 or TRBD2 (5 bases each). This CDR3 contains 16 residues. Deletions cut 5 bases from V and 1 base from J, with 15 bases between. The V gene's germline CDR1 is SGHTS and CDR2 YDEGEE. In DNA form, the CDR3 reads TGTGCCAGCAGACCCCCCGGGACGATGAACACCGGGGAGCTGTTTTTT. This codes for CASRPPGTMNTGELFF.

This chain links TRBV28 with TRBJ1-1; D not certain. The CDR3 is 14 amino acids. Trimming took off 4 bases at V and 4 bases at J, with 13 bases between the two ends. The germline CDR1 and CDR2 sequences are MDHEN and SYDVKM. The DNA for the CDR3 is TGTGCCAGCAGTTCTGGAGGAAGCGGCACTGAAGCTTTCTTT. Amino acids: CASSSGGSGTEAFF.

V and J are TRBV29-1 and TRBJ1-1; D gene uncertain. The CDR3 spans 13 residues. V was clipped by 3 bases and J by 5 bases, with 13 bases between them. Germline V CDR1 and CDR2: SQVTM, ANQGSEA. CDR3 residues: CSVEVSVRTEAFF. The DNA for the CDR3 is TGCAGCGTTGAGGTTTCAGTTAGGACTGAAGCTTTCTTT.

The chain employs TRBV19 and TRBJ1-2; D call uncertain. CDR1 and CDR2 (germline): LNHDA, SQIVND (reference sequence). V lost 5 bases, J lost 1 base, and 14 bases lay in between. The CDR3 has 15 residues. The DNA for the CDR3 is TGTGCCAGTAGTTTATCCCTTTTGGGTAACTATGGCTACACCTTC. This encodes CASSLSLLGNYGYTF. Combining the CDR3 with reference TRBV19 and TRBJ1-2 gives the whole variable domain DGGITQSPKYLFRKEGQNVTLSCEQNLNHDAMYWYRQDPGQGLRLIYYSQIVNDFQKGDIAEGYSVSREKKESFPLTVTSAQKNPTAFYLCASSLSLLGNYGYTFGSGTRLTVV.

The chain recombines TRBV9 with TRBJ1-2; D perhaps matches TRBD1 (5 bases). This CDR3 spans 16 amino acids. V was clipped by 3 bases and J by 3 bases, with 18 bases between them. Germline assignment: CDR1 SGDLS and CDR2 YYNGEE. DNA of the CDR3: TGTGCCAGCAGCGCTCAGGGAGGAGCCAAAGACTATGGCTACACCTTC. As protein: CASSAQGGAKDYGYTF.

This chain connects TRBV5-6 to TRBJ1-5; D is unclear. Per germline, CDR1 SGHDT and CDR2 YYEEEE. The ends were cut back, 3 bases at V and 6 bases at J, with 16 bases in the middle. This CDR3 has 15 residues. CDR3 sequence reads: CASSSTPYLVQPQHF. The CDR3 DNA follows: TGTGCCAGCAGCTCCACACCATATTTGGTTCAGCCCCAGCATTTT.

The chain employs TRBV27 and TRBJ2-7; 8 bases match TRBD1. CDR1 MNHEY and CDR2 SMNVEV come from the germline V gene (reference sequence). V shed 2 bases and J 0 bases; nucleotides not matched to a gene: 9. The length of the CDR3 is 17 residues. The CDR3 sequence is CASSLRQTGASSYEQYF. For the CDR3, the DNA is TGTGCCAGCAGTTTACGGCAGACAGGGGCAAGCTCCTACGAGCAGTACTTC.

As regards this clone: One end of the junction fails to match germline, which may point to a read error. Other DNA sequences within the sample encode an identical CDR3. The rearrangement uses TRBV5-8 and TRBJ1-6; 8 bases are a match to TRBD1. CDR1 and CDR2 (germline): SGHTS, YDEGEE. This CDR3 has 16 residues. This CDR3 is CASSADRGSYNSPLHF. Written as DNA, the CDR3 is TGTGCTAGCAGCGCCGACAGGGGCTCCTATAATTCACCCCTCCACTTT.

This clone was picked up one time. The CDR3 here is CASSLAFQGHHGYTF. For the CDR3, the DNA is TGTGCCAGCAGCTTAGCGTTCCAGGGGCACCATGGCTACACCTTC. The gene calls are TRBV7-6 and TRBJ1-2; TRBD1 is a possible D gene (6 bases). Germline V lookup: CDR1 SGHVS, CDR2 FNYEAQ. This CDR3 is built from 15 residues. V was cut by 0 bases and J by 6 bases, with 14 bases left in between.

V usage is TRBV27 and J usage is TRBJ2-1, with unresolved D. This CDR3 is built from 14 residues. CDR1 is MNHEY and CDR2 is SMNVEV in the germline V gene (reference sequence). Trimming stripped 5 bases from V and 3 bases from J, with 11 bases between. The CDR3 sequence: CASSERNVYNEQFF. CDR3 coding DNA: TGTGCCAGCAGTGAGAGAAACGTCTACAATGAGCAGTTCTTC.

The rearrangement links TRBV7-4 to TRBJ1-6; 10 bases fit TRBD1. The CDR3 is 16 residues long. CDR1 is SGHVT, CDR2 SQSDAQ, per germline. J gave up 6 bases and V 4 bases, and 6 bases lay outside the gene matches. The DNA of the CDR3 is TGTGCCAGCAGCTCAAAGGGACAGGGGCTTAATTCACCCCTCCACTTT. Translating it yields CASSSKGQGLNSPLHF.

This CDR3 is CASSPQETQYF. DNA for the CDR3: TGTGCCAGCTCCCCTCAAGAGACCCAGTACTTC. This chain connects TRBV18 to TRBJ2-5; D ambiguous. The V end was cut by 6 bases, the J end by 2 bases, with 4 bases between. Germline V gives CDR1 KGHSH, CDR2 LQKENI. The CDR3 runs to 11 residues. The whole variable domain, filled in from reference TRBV18 and TRBJ2-5, reads NAGVMQNPRHLVRRRGQEARLRCSPMKGHSHVYWYRQLPEEGLKFMVYLQKENIIDESGMPKERFSAEFPKEGPSILRIQQVVRGDSAAYFCASSPQETQYFGPGTRLLVL.

This chain links TRBV7-9 with TRBJ2-2; maybe TRBD2 (6 bases). V lost 5 bases and J 5 bases, leaving 15 bases between the germline ends. The CDR3 sequence is 15 residues long. CDR1 and CDR2 (germline): SEHNR, FQNEAQ (reference sequence). The CDR3 DNA follows: TGTGCCAGCAGCCCCCCCCCGGCGGGAACCGGGGAGCTGTTTTTT. Translated: CASSPPPAGTGELFF.

V and J are TRBV6-6 and TRBJ2-7; 8 nucleotides line up with TRBD1. The CDR3 contains 14 residues. With V trimmed by 1 base and J by 5 bases, 4 bases remained unmatched. CDR1 and CDR2 (germline): MNHNY, SVGAGI (reference sequence). The CDR3, as DNA: TGTGCCAGCAGTTACTTGACAGGGGTCAACGAGCAGTACTTC. It codes for CASSYLTGVNEQYF.

The gene calls are TRBV5-6 and TRBJ2-1, with no clear D. CDR3 length: 11 residues. Trimming stripped 2 bases from V and 4 bases from J, with 1 base between. Germline V gives CDR1 SGHDT, CDR2 YYEEEE. The CDR3 loop reads CASSFYNEQFF. In DNA, the CDR3 is TGTGCCAGCAGCTTTTACAATGAGCAGTTCTTC. Drawing the rest from reference TRBV5-6 and TRBJ2-1, the complete variable domain is DAGVTQSPTHLIKTRGQQVTLRCSPKSGHDTVSWYQQALGQGPQFIFQYYEEEERQRGNFPDRFSGHQFPNYSSELNVNALLLGDSALYLCASSFYNEQFFGPGTRLTVL.

V and J are TRBV7-2 and TRBJ2-2, with D hard to call. V lost 4 bases and J lost 1, with 13 bases in between. The CDR3 is 16 amino acids. Germline CDR1 SGHTA, CDR2 FQGNSA. CDR3 region: CASSSTPVRNTGELFF. Here the CDR3 DNA reads TGTGCCAGCAGCTCGACCCCTGTTCGGAACACCGGGGAGCTGTTTTTT.

The chain is built from TRBV6-6 and TRBJ1-5; 7 bases align to TRBD1. This CDR3 contains 14 residues. Per germline, CDR1 MNHNY and CDR2 SVGAGI (reference sequence). V shed 5 bases and J 4 bases; nucleotides not matched to a gene: 5. The CDR3 here is CASSVTGANQPQHF. The CDR3 DNA follows: TGTGCCAGCAGTGTTACAGGGGCAAATCAGCCCCAGCATTTT.

The chain joins TRBV19 to TRBJ2-2; TRBD2 is a possible D gene (7 bases). Trimming took 5 bases from V and 4 from J, leaving 14 bases between them. Germline V lookup: CDR1 LNHDA, CDR2 SQIVND (reference sequence). CDR3 length equals 15 residues. The CDR3 region is CASSSAGASTGELFF. CDR3 coding DNA: TGTGCCAGTAGTTCCGCGGGGGCCAGCACCGGGGAGCTGTTTTTT.

A single count supports this clone. V usage is TRBV11-2 and J usage is TRBJ1-3; 9 bases fit TRBD1. This CDR3 is built from 18 residues. Germline lookup yields CDR1 SGHAT and CDR2 FQNNGV. The J segment lost 0 bases and the V segment lost 5 bases, leaving 11 bases of the junction unmatched. The CDR3 DNA follows: TGTGCCAGCAGCCAATTTCTGGGACAGGGCGCCTCTGGAAACACCATATATTTT. Translation: CASSQFLGQGASGNTIYF.

The J gene is TRBJ2-7, the V gene TRBV19, with D possibly matching TRBD2 (5 bases). V was trimmed by 5 bases and J by 6 bases, leaving 14 bases between them. Germline values: CDR1 LNHDA, CDR2 SQIVND (reference sequence). The CDR3 has 13 residues. CDR3 sequence: CASSRAAGVEQYF. CDR3 in DNA: TGTGCCAGTAGTCGGGCGGCGGGCGTCGAGCAGTACTTC.

V is TRBV5-6 and J is TRBJ2-7; TRBD2 agrees at 7 bases. V shed 2 bases, J shed 7 bases, and the junction held 3 bases outside the gene matches. The CDR3 loop spans 12 amino acids. CDR1 is SGHDT, CDR2 YYEEEE, per germline. The CDR3 loop is CASSLGGGEQYF. DNA for the CDR3: TGTGCCAGCAGCTTAGGCGGGGGTGAGCAGTACTTC.

This CDR3 reads CASSIQGRDGNYGYTF. The CDR3 nucleotides are TGTGCCAGTAGTATTCAAGGGCGGGACGGCAACTATGGCTACACCTTC. This sequence joins TRBV19 and TRBJ1-2, with D tentatively TRBD1 (5 bases). CDR1 is LNHDA and CDR2 is SQIVND in the germline V gene (reference sequence). V was clipped by 3 bases and J by 2 bases, with 16 bases between them. The CDR3 sequence is 16 residues long.

This clone has more than one count but fewer than ten. This chain links TRBV30 with TRBJ2-7; D is unclear. V lost 1 base and J 1 base, leaving 8 bases between the germline ends. The germline gives CDR1 GTSNPN, CDR2 SVGIG (reference sequence). The CDR3 length is 13 residues. The CDR3 here is CAWSDETSYEQYF. CDR3 bases: TGTGCCTGGAGTGACGAGACGTCCTACGAGCAGTACTTC.

The rearrangement joins TRBV19 to TRBJ2-1; 15 bases map to TRBD2. Germline V gene sequence: CDR1 LNHDA, CDR2 SQIVND (reference sequence). Germline trimming cut 7 bases from V and 7 bases from J; bases unmatched to any gene: 14. The CDR3 runs 18 residues. CDR3 in amino acids: CASTPGLAGGVSNNEQFF. In DNA form, the CDR3 reads TGTGCCAGTACCCCGGGACTAGCGGGGGGCGTAAGTAATAATGAGCAGTTCTTC.